Presented here are 25 T cell receptor beta chains from one specimen sequenced in a study of glioma-infiltrating T cells. Amplification of TCR alpha and beta CDR3 regions from RNA used iRepertoire nested multiplex PCR. From the multiplex PCR reads, TCRdb called clonotypes with MiXCR, one entry per CDR3 protein. The sample includes around 130,000 distinct CDR3 sequences, about 25% of them seen just once. The sample comprised glioma tissue, nonneoplastic brain tissue, or PBMCs (not recorded which). These receptors originate from a human donor with low-grade glioma or glioblastoma, undergoing nonglioma brain surgery, or in good health (not recorded which).

This clonotype was seen more than once but under ten times. The gene calls are TRBV7-9 and TRBJ1-6; no clear D gene. Germline V gene lookup returns CDR1 SEHNR and CDR2 FQNEAQ (reference sequence). This CDR3 has 15 residues. Trimming took off 5 bases at V and 7 bases at J, with 15 bases between the two ends. CDR3 in amino acids: CASSQDVGRNSPLHF. DNA of the CDR3: TGTGCCAGCAGCCAGGATGTAGGGCGCAATTCACCCCTCCACTTT.

In its sample, this clonotype was seen once. The rearrangement uses TRBV7-2 and TRBJ2-7; D gene ambiguous. CDR1 SGHTA and CDR2 FQGNSA come from the germline V gene. The length of the CDR3 is 14 residues. The chain's CDR3 is CASSPGSDFYEQYV. CDR3 DNA: TGTGCCAGCAGCCCCGGGTCAGACTTCTACGAGCAGTACGTT.

The sample holds a few counts of this clonotype. The chain is built from TRBV5-1 and TRBJ2-1, with 8 positions matching TRBD1. The CDR3 consists of 16 residues. The junction had 14 bases not matched to a gene; V was cut back by 4 bases and J by 8 bases. Germline CDR1 SGHRS, CDR2 YFSETQ. The CDR3 sequence: CASSDSLRGPMHEQFF. CDR3 nucleotide sequence: TGCGCCAGCAGCGACTCCCTCAGGGGGCCTATGCATGAGCAGTTCTTC.

The V and J genes are TRBV7-3 and TRBJ2-1, with 8 nucleotides matching TRBD2. The CDR3 loop spans 16 amino acids. Germline CDR1 SGHTA, CDR2 FQGTGA. After removal of 1 base from V and 4 bases from J, the junction contained 6 bases not matched to a gene. CDR3 nucleotide sequence: TGTGCCAGCAGCTTAAGGGAGCGGGGGTTGTACAATGAGCAGTTCTTC. Translated, it gives CASSLRERGLYNEQFF.

The rearrangement links TRBV7-8 to TRBJ2-7; D not certain. Germline CDR1 reads SGHVS; CDR2 reads FQNEAQ. This CDR3 spans 15 amino acids. V gave up 2 bases and J gave up 2 bases, with 13 bases separating them. The CDR3 DNA sequence: TGTGCCAGCAGCTTAAGTTGGGTCAGAGCCTACGAGCAGTACGTC. Amino acid sequence: CASSLSWVRAYEQYV.

In this sample, this clonotype turned up a few times. V usage is TRBV7-8 and J usage is TRBJ1-1; D is possibly TRBD1 (6 bases). V was shortened by 5 bases and J by 5 bases, with 15 bases between the two germline ends. Germline V gene data show CDR1 as SGHVS and CDR2 as FQNEAQ. The CDR3 sequence is 14 residues long. The chain's CDR3 is CASSPGGASTEAFF. DNA for the CDR3: TGTGCCAGCAGCCCCGGGGGGGCATCGACTGAAGCTTTCTTT. Based on the CDR3 plus reference TRBV7-8 and TRBJ1-1, the full variable domain is GAGVSQSPRYKVAKRGQDVALRCDPISGHVSLFWYQQALGQGPEFLTYFQNEAQLDKSGLPSDRFFAERPEGSVSTLKIQRTQQEDSAVYLCASSPGGASTEAFFGQGTRLTVV.

As to this clonotype: An end of the junction does not agree with germline; a read error may underlie this. The chain is built from TRBV2 and TRBJ2-5; 11 bases fit TRBD1. Per the germline V gene, CDR1 is SNHLY and CDR2 is FYNNEI. The CDR3 runs to 15 residues. The chain's CDR3 is CANSTLDRGRETQYF. CDR3 sequence (DNA): TGTGCCAACAGTACCCTGGACAGGGGGCGCGAGACCCAGTACTTC.

CDR3 in amino acids: CASRRDIDTQYF. CDR3 coding DNA: TGTGCCAGCAGGCGGGACATAGATACGCAGTATTTT. The chain is built from TRBV7-2 and TRBJ2-3, with D possibly called TRBD1 or TRBD2 (6 bases each). V lost 6 bases to trimming and J lost 5 bases, with 9 bases between them. The CDR3 extends over 12 amino acids. The germline gives CDR1 SGHTA, CDR2 FQGNSA.

This clonotype was counted between two and nine times. This chain links TRBV6-1 with TRBJ1-2; D not certain. Germline V gene data show CDR1 as MNHNS and CDR2 as SASEGT. The CDR3 has 15 residues. V was pared by 5 bases and J by 0 bases, with 13 bases between. CDR3 region: CASSPSPRANYGYTF. The CDR3 DNA follows: TGTGCCAGCAGTCCCTCACCTAGAGCTAACTATGGCTACACCTTC.

This clonotype was seen repeatedly, ten times or more. The J gene is TRBJ1-5, the V gene TRBV20-1; D is undetermined. Germline V gene sequence: CDR1 DFQATT, CDR2 SNEGSKA (reference sequence). This CDR3 contains 12 residues. V lost 2 bases, J lost 7 bases, and 9 bases lay in between. The CDR3 region has the DNA TGCAGTGCTAGAAGAGGGTCCCAGCCCCAGCATTTT. Translating gives CSARRGSQPQHF.

On this clonotype itself: This may stem from a read error, because a much larger clone lies one nucleotide away. This chain connects TRBV6-5 to TRBJ1-1; weak D call: TRBD1 (5 bases). The CDR3 is 15 residues long. Germline CDR1 is MNHEY and CDR2 is SVGAGI. CDR3: CACSYSWQGNTEAFF. CDR3 DNA: TGTGCCTGCAGTTACTCTTGGCAGGGGAACACTGAAGCTTTCTTT.

This clonotype came up a few times. The genes are TRBV3-1 and TRBJ2-1; 8 bases line up with TRBD1. Unmatched junction bases numbered 2, after V lost 6 bases and J lost 4 bases. Germline lookup yields CDR1 LGHDT and CDR2 YNNKEL (reference sequence). This CDR3 region has 13 residues. The CDR3 protein is CASRGTGYNEQFF. CDR3 in DNA: TGTGCCAGCAGGGGGACAGGATACAATGAGCAGTTCTTC.

This clonotype was seen at least ten times. The V call is TRBV14, the J call TRBJ2-1, with a weak D call TRBD1 (5 bases). Between the trimmed V and J ends, which lost 0 bases and 4 bases, there was a span of 16 bases. This CDR3 spans 17 amino acids. Germline V gene sequence: CDR1 SGHDN, CDR2 FVKESK. CDR3 region: CASSQDLFDSLYNEQFF. The CDR3 region has the DNA TGTGCCAGCAGCCAAGATCTCTTTGACAGCTTGTACAATGAGCAGTTCTTC.

There are a few counts of this clonotype. J is TRBJ2-1 and V is TRBV24-1; TRBD2 matches 9 bases. The CDR3 runs to 17 residues. Germline V gene sequence: CDR1 KGHDR, CDR2 SFDVKD. V shed 5 bases and J 0 bases; nucleotides not matched to a gene: 7. CDR3 DNA sequence: TGTGCCACCAGTGTTTCGAGCGGGGGGCCCTCCTACAATGAGCAGTTCTTC. Encoded protein: CATSVSSGGPSYNEQFF.

Concerning this clonotype itself: This sequence may be a read error, since a much larger clone differs from it by one base. J is TRBJ2-3 and V is TRBV7-9; possibly TRBD1 or TRBD2 for D (5 bases each). Germline loops: CDR1 SEHNR, CDR2 FQNEAQ (reference sequence). The CDR3 loop spans 15 amino acids. CDR3 DNA: TGTGTCAGCAGCTTAGCGCAGGGAAGCACAGATACGCAGTATTTT. Its protein is CVSSLAQGSTDTQYF.

The V call is TRBV6-5, the J call TRBJ1-1, with D possibly matching TRBD1 (5 bases). The CDR3 contains 12 residues. Germline V gives CDR1 MNHEY, CDR2 SVGAGI. The V end lost 4 bases, the J end lost 7 bases, and 10 bases lay between the germline ends. The CDR3 loop is CASSSGGGEAFF. CDR3 in DNA: TGTGCCAGCAGTTCCGGGGGGGGTGAAGCTTTCTTT.

This clonotype was observed a few times. The chain has TRBV15 and TRBJ1-1; TRBD1 matches at 9 bases. The germline CDR1 and CDR2 sequences are LNHNV and YYDKDF (reference sequence). V shed 11 bases and J 7 bases; nucleotides not matched to a gene: 14. CDR3 length: 14 amino acids. CDR3 residues: CASLADRGDFEAFF. The CDR3 DNA reads as TGTGCCTCCTTAGCGGACAGGGGCGACTTTGAAGCTTTCTTT.

This clonotype was found a few times. This chain uses TRBV7-2 with TRBJ2-1, with D unresolved. This CDR3 has 11 residues. Germline CDR1 and CDR2: SGHTA and FQGNSA. Trimming shortened V by 2 bases and J by 9 bases, and 5 bases separated the two germline ends. The CDR3 nucleotides read TGTGCCAGCAGCTTAATTAGTGAGCAGTTCTTC. Translated: CASSLISEQFF. The variable domain in full, with the rest retrieved from reference TRBV7-2 and TRBJ2-1, is GAGVSQSPSNKVTEKGKDVELRCDPISGHTALYWYRQSLGQGLEFLIYFQGNSAPDKSGLPSDRFSAERTGGSVSTLTIQRTQQEDSAVYLCASSLISEQFFGPGTRLTVL.

The chain combines TRBV7-9 with TRBJ2-1; TRBD1 or TRBD2 may be the D gene (6 bases each). Trimming removed 0 bases at V and 9 bases at J, with 15 bases between. Germline V gene data show CDR1 as SEHNR and CDR2 as FQNEAQ (reference sequence). The CDR3 spans 15 residues. CDR3 sequence reads: CASSLAGGPLGEQFF. Here the CDR3 DNA reads TGTGCCAGCAGCTTAGCTGGGGGGCCCCTCGGTGAGCAGTTCTTC.

Note on this clonotype: A much larger clone lies a single base off, so this may be a read error. The chain couples TRBV27 to TRBJ2-5; 8 bases are a match to TRBD1. With 8 bases clipped from V and 4 bases from J, the junction kept 6 bases outside the gene matches. CDR1 is MNHEY, CDR2 SMNVEV, per germline (reference sequence). This CDR3 region has 13 residues. The CDR3: CASVGDRGETQYF. The CDR3 region has the DNA TGTGCCAGCGTAGGAGACAGGGGAGAGACCCAGTACTTC.

This clonotype was observed at least ten times. The J gene is TRBJ2-7, the V gene TRBV6-1, with TRBD1 identical over 8 bases. This CDR3 region has 14 residues. Germline CDR1 and CDR2: MNHNS and SASEGT. The V and J ends lost 5 bases and 0 bases, in that order; junction bases with no gene match: 3. The CDR3 protein is CASSPGQGSYEQYV. DNA of the CDR3: TGTGCCAGCAGTCCCGGACAGGGCTCCTACGAGCAGTACGTC.

This clonotype was picked up one time. A much larger clone differs from this one at a single base, so this may be a read error. The CDR3 ends on some other residue instead of the conserved phenylalanine or tryptophan, so this is likely a read error. This rearrangement joins TRBV19 to TRBJ2-5, with D possibly being TRBD1 (6 bases). The V end was cut by 5 bases, the J end by 5 bases, with 15 bases between. CDR3 size: 14 residues. Germline V gives CDR1 LNHDA, CDR2 SQIVND (reference sequence). The CDR3 spells CASSAQGFGETQYL. In DNA, the CDR3 is TGTGCCAGTAGTGCTCAGGGGTTTGGGGAGACCCAGTACTTG.

Turning to this clonotype: One base away lies a much larger clone, so this may be a sequencing read error. The chain joins TRBV28 to TRBJ1-2, with D maybe TRBD1 (5 bases). The CDR3 sequence is 13 residues long. Germline V gene lookup returns CDR1 MDHEN and CDR2 SYDVKM. Here the CDR3 reads CANSSDSNYGYTF. The CDR3 DNA reads TGTGCCAACAGTTCCGACAGCAACTATGGCTACACCTTC.

This clonotype occurred many times. The CDR3 loop reads CASSLSHNNYGYTF. CDR3 coding DNA: TGTGCCAGCAGTTTATCCCACAATAACTATGGCTACACCTTC. The chain combines TRBV27 with TRBJ1-2; D is unclear. The CDR3 is 14 residues long. The germline V gene encodes CDR1 MNHEY and CDR2 SMNVEV (reference sequence). V was trimmed by 0 bases and J by 1 base, leaving 6 bases between them.

This sequence joins TRBV6-2 or TRBV6-3 and TRBJ2-2, with D possibly being TRBD1 or TRBD2 (5 bases each). Germline V gene sequence: CDR1 MNHEY, CDR2 SVGEGT. CDR3 length: 18 residues. V was pared by 2 bases and J by 3 bases, with 19 bases between. CDR3 nucleotide sequence: TGTGCCAGCAGTTACCTACCCCCTTCGGGGCTATACACCGGGGAGCTGTTTTTT. Translated: CASSYLPPSGLYTGELFF.